The next 13 T cell receptor beta chains were all read from a single sample in a study of PD-1 blockade in classical Hodgkin lymphoma. Sequencing used immunoSEQ multiplex PCR; TCRdb keeps in-frame clones, though not all of them. The top ten clones hold under 3.5% of a sample with over 85,000 clones, 90% of them seen once. Specified time point: cycle 4 day 1 (C4D1), after 5 to 7 weeks of nivolumab. Following autologous stem cell transplantation, relapse occurred in every patient, and exposure to brentuximab vedotin varied. The sample consisted of peripheral blood mononuclear cells (PBMCs), taken before the fourth cycle of nivolumab. Receptor source: a human donor with classical Hodgkin lymphoma.

V is TRBV5-1 and J is TRBJ1-2, with no clear D. Looked up from germline, CDR1 is SGHRS and CDR2 is YFSETQ. The V and J ends lost 0 bases and 2 bases respectively, with 11 bases between them. The CDR3 length is 15 residues. The chain's CDR3 is CASSLAGQVNYGYTF. DNA for the CDR3: TGCGCCAGCAGCTTGGCCGGTCAGGTGAACTATGGCTACACCTTC.

The V gene is TRBV5-4, the J gene TRBJ2-7, with 11 positions matching TRBD2. Germline V CDR1 and CDR2: SGHNT, YYREEE (reference sequence). The CDR3 has 16 residues. J was trimmed by 2 bases and V by 0 bases; bases with no gene match: 4. In nucleotides, the CDR3 is TGTGCCAGCAGCTTGGCGGGACTAGCGGCCGCCTACGAGCAGTACTTC. Its protein is CASSLAGLAAAYEQYF.

This chain links TRBV19 with TRBJ2-1; 12 nucleotides agree with TRBD2. V trimming: 1 base; J trimming: 5 bases; junction bases outside the gene matches: 6. The germline V gene encodes CDR1 LNHDA and CDR2 SQIVND (reference sequence). The length of the CDR3 is 17 residues. The CDR3 sequence is CASSIGASGGVDNEQFF. The CDR3 nucleotides are TGTGCCAGTAGTATAGGGGCTAGCGGGGGGGTAGACAATGAGCAGTTCTTC.

V usage is TRBV2 and J usage is TRBJ1-3; D remains ambiguous. The CDR3 totals 15 residues. Trimming cost V 6 bases and J 3 bases, with 15 bases left between them. Germline assignment: CDR1 SNHLY and CDR2 FYNNEI. The CDR3, as DNA: TGTGCCAGCAGCGGGTCAGGAAGAATTGGAAACACCATATATTTT. Protein sequence: CASSGSGRIGNTIYF.

This clone was seen just once. CDR3 sequence: CASRLGEKLFF. CDR3 coding DNA: TGTGCCAGTAGACTTGGTGAAAAACTGTTTTTT. The rearrangement joins TRBV19 to TRBJ1-4; D unclear. Germline loops: CDR1 LNHDA, CDR2 SQIVND (reference sequence). The CDR3 runs 11 residues. V dropped 6 bases and J dropped 7 bases, with 6 bases sitting between them.

This chain joins TRBV7-2 and TRBJ2-7; weak D call: TRBD1 (5 bases). Trimming left V 2 bases short and J 7 bases short, with 12 bases between. The CDR3 spans 13 residues. Germline loops: CDR1 SGHTA, CDR2 FQGNSA. The CDR3 DNA reads TGTGCCAGCAGCTTAACAGAAGGGGTTGAGCAGTACTTC. Translated, it gives CASSLTEGVEQYF. Full variable domain (rest looked up from reference TRBV7-2 and TRBJ2-7): GAGVSQSPSNKVTEKGKDVELRCDPISGHTALYWYRQSLGQGLEFLIYFQGNSAPDKSGLPSDRFSAERTGGSVSTLTIQRTQQEDSAVYLCASSLTEGVEQYFGPGTRLTVT.

This chain uses TRBV7-2 with TRBJ2-6, with D unclear. The CDR3 has 18 residues. V was clipped by 0 bases and J by 0 bases, with 12 bases between them. The V gene's germline CDR1 is SGHTA and CDR2 FQGNSA. The CDR3 loop is CASSLAPSTVSGANVLTF. The CDR3, as DNA: TGTGCCAGCAGCTTAGCCCCCTCGACCGTCTCTGGGGCCAACGTCCTGACTTTC.

The V and J genes are TRBV4-2 and TRBJ2-7, with a weak D call TRBD2 (6 bases). The CDR3 sequence is 14 residues long. Germline V lookup: CDR1 LGHNA, CDR2 YNFKEQ. V was cut by 1 base and J by 3 bases, with 10 bases left in between. The CDR3 here is CASSQVTRGYEQYF. In DNA form, the CDR3 reads TGTGCCAGCAGCCAAGTCACGCGGGGCTACGAGCAGTACTTC.

V and J are TRBV2 and TRBJ2-6, with D possibly TRBD1 on 5 matching bases. The CDR3 loop spans 15 amino acids. Germline CDR1 and CDR2: SNHLY and FYNNEI. V was trimmed by 7 bases and J by 0 bases, leaving 10 bases between them. The CDR3 loop reads CASTGRDSGANVLTF. CDR3 DNA sequence: TGTGCCAGCACCGGCAGGGACTCTGGGGCCAACGTCCTGACTTTC.

This clone was picked up one time. CDR3 residues: CASKMTGQETQYF. CDR3 DNA: TGCGCCAGCAAAATGACAGGCCAAGAGACCCAGTACTTC. The chain is built from TRBV5-1 and TRBJ2-5, with D perhaps TRBD1 (6 bases). Looked up from germline, CDR1 is SGHRS and CDR2 is YFSETQ. The CDR3 contains 13 residues. V was pared by 6 bases and J by 1 base, with 10 bases between. The whole variable domain, remainder taken from reference TRBV5-1 and TRBJ2-5, is KAGVTQTPRYLIKTRGQQVTLSCSPISGHRSVSWYQQTPGQGLQFLFEYFSETQRNKGNFPGRFSGRQFSNSRSEMNVSTLELGDSALYLCASKMTGQETQYFGPGTRLLVL.

J is TRBJ1-6 and V is TRBV28; D is unresolved. CDR1 is MDHEN, CDR2 SYDVKM, per germline. The CDR3 has 15 residues. Trimming shortened V by 2 bases and J by 1 base, and 6 bases separated the two germline ends. The CDR3 DNA is TGTGCCAGCAGTTTACTGATTTCCTATAATTCACCCCTCCACTTT. It is translated as CASSLLISYNSPLHF.

The V call is TRBV6-1, the J call TRBJ1-2; D gene ambiguous. V shed 7 bases and J shed 0 bases, with 9 bases lying between them. Germline values: CDR1 MNHNS, CDR2 SASEGT. The CDR3 runs to 13 residues. The CDR3 nucleotides are TGTGCCAGCACGGAAATTTCTAACTATGGCTACACCTTC. It is translated as CASTEISNYGYTF.

The chain combines TRBV7-8 with TRBJ1-1; possibly TRBD1 for D (5 bases). The CDR3 is made up of 15 amino acids. Trimming pared 1 base from V and 4 bases from J, leaving 13 bases between. Looked up from germline, CDR1 is SGHVS and CDR2 is FQNEAQ. CDR3 sequence (DNA): TGTGCCAGCAGCTTAGTTTCAGCGGGGGTCACTGAAGCTTTCTTT. This encodes CASSLVSAGVTEAFF.